These T cell receptor beta chains were read from a single sample in a study of OX40 agonist ivuxolimab in advanced cancers. TCRdb's table, derived via immunoSEQ multiplex PCR, lists solely in-frame clones and lacks some. The table includes under 95,000 clones, roughly 87% detected once. The sequences come from CD4+ or CD8+ T cells sorted from blood, collected in a trial of the OX40 agonist ivuxolimab. Receptors were obtained from an adult with an advanced solid tumor such as melanoma, head and neck, liver or kidney cancer. Both conserved end residues are part of each CDR3. The order of the fields is CDR3 length, clone size, J gene, V gene, D gene, CDR3 DNA, CDR3 protein. D genes are given only for firm matches. For some rows the clone size is stated as once, few or many, or as a class when expanded; others skip it.

15,-,TRBJ2-1,TRBV11-3,TRBD2,TGTGCCAGCCGTTCATCTACGGGGGGGTTTGGAGAGCAGTTCTTC,CASRSSTGGFGEQFF
15,-,TRBJ1-1,TRBV7-9,TRBD1,TGTGCCAGCAGCTTAGAGGACAGGGACGCCACTGAAGCTTTCTTT,CASSLEDRDATEAFF
14,once,TRBJ2-3,TRBV11-3,-,TGTGCCAGCTCGAGGGGGGGAAGCACAGATACGCAGTATTTT,CASSRGGSTDTQYF
16,-,TRBJ1-2,TRBV15,TRBD1,TGTGCCACCAGCAGGGGACGGGACAGCCGTTTTTATGGCTACACCTTC,CATSRGRDSRFYGYTF
13,-,TRBJ1-2,TRBV29-1,-,TGCAGCGTTCAGGGAGGGGAGAACTATGGCTACACCTTC,CSVQGGENYGYTF
15,-,TRBJ2-7,TRBV7-7,-,TGTGCTAGCAGCCCGAGGAGGCAAGTGTCCTACGAGCAGTACTTC,CASSPRRQVSYEQYF
17,-,TRBJ2-3,TRBV10-3,-,TGTGCCATCAGTGAGTCGGGGGCAGGCGGTCGGGCGGATACGCAGTATTTT,CAISESGAGGRADTQYF
14,-,TRBJ1-5,TRBV30,-,TGTGCCTGGGGGGGGACACATAGCAATCAGCCCCAGCATTTT,CAWGGTHSNQPQHF
13,-,TRBJ1-5,TRBV30,-,TGTGCCTGGGCAACAGGGCCTAATCAGCCCCAGCATTTT,CAWATGPNQPQHF
16,-,TRBJ2-2,TRBV4-2,-,TGTGCCAGCAGCCACGGGGGGCTAGCGAACACCGGGGAGCTGTTTTTT,CASSHGGLANTGELFF